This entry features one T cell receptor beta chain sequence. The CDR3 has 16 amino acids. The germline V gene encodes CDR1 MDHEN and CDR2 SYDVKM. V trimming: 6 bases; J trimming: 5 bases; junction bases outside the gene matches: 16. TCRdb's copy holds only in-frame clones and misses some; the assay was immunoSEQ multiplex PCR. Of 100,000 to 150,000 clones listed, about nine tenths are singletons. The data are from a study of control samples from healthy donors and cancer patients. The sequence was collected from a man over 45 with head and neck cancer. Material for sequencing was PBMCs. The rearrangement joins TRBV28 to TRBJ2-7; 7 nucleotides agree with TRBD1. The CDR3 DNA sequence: TGTGCCAGCAGCTGGATCGGACAGGAAAAAGGCAACGAGCAGTACTTC. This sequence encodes CASSWIGQEKGNEQYF.